This T cell receptor beta chain was sequenced in a study of blood T cell repertoires in COVID-19. About the research overall: Samples of COVID-19 (acute and convalescent) were obtained from the United States, Italy and Spain.

Clones were sequenced by immunoSEQ multiplex PCR, and TCRdb holds only the in-frame ones, with some missing. The sample has about 340,000 clones; about 90% are singletons. With respect to this clone: The same CDR3 arises from other DNA sequences in this sample as well.

Germline V gene sequence: CDR1 SGHTA, CDR2 FQGNSA. Trimming took 1 base from V and 4 from J, leaving 5 bases between them. This CDR3 contains 13 residues. The rearrangement joins TRBV7-2 to TRBJ2-1; D is undetermined. Sequencing input: peripheral blood. The clonotype originates from a woman between 18 and 30 years old who had recovered from COVID-19. CDR3 nucleotides: TGTGCCAGCAGCTTAGACTCTTACAATGAGCAGTTCTTC. Translated: CASSLDSYNEQFF.